The 2 T cell receptor beta chains below were found in one sample sequenced in a study of T cells in Graves' hyperthyroidism and ophthalmopathy. RNA transcripts gave rise to amplified TCR beta CDR3 regions. TCR CDR3 underwent first-round RT-PCR with the HTBI primer set. One entry per CDR3 protein, called by TCRdb with MiXCR from the multiplex PCR reads. The top ten clones hold 20% to 25% of a sample with about 350,000 distinct CDR3 sequences, approximately 15% of them seen once. Sequencing was carried out using blood. These receptors were collected from a woman under 40 with Graves' hyperthyroidism.

This clonotype was seen at least ten times. The V and J genes are TRBV12-3 or TRBV12-4 and TRBJ1-6; D unclear. Trimming cost V 3 bases and J 9 bases, with 9 bases left between them. The CDR3 contains 13 residues. CDR3 sequence: CASSLSSVSPLHF. CDR3 nucleotide sequence: TGTGCCAGCAGTTTGAGCAGCGTTTCACCCCTCCACTTT.

There are many counts of this clonotype. The CDR3 nucleotides are TGTGCCTGGCGTCGGGACTCGCCAAGCGGGGAGCTGTTTTTT. Its protein is CAWRRDSPSGELFF. The chain employs TRBV30 and TRBJ2-2, with D perhaps matching TRBD2 (6 bases). This CDR3 region has 14 residues. From germline, CDR1 is GTSNPN and CDR2 SVGIG (reference sequence). Trimming took 5 bases from V and 7 from J, leaving 17 bases between them.